This T cell receptor (beta chain) was sequenced during a study of T cells in tuberculosis. Overall study: The T cells targeted glucose monomycolate, a mycobacterial lipid, via CD1B. General study results and limits: The TCR-beta difference was not significant; alpha differences partly reflected length. Active tuberculosis alpha repertoires lay closer to GMM-specific TCRs than controls'. GEM motif frequencies gave less than 75% accuracy; the GMM repertoire gave approximately 90%.

As concerns this clone: Its specificity is unknown.

The repertoire was sequenced with immunoSEQ multiplex PCR; TCRdb's copy has only in-frame clones and lacks some. The table includes over 40,000 clones, 95% detected once. Trimming cost V 8 bases and J 2 bases, with 12 bases left between them. CDR1 is GTSNPN, CDR2 SVGIG, per germline (reference sequence). The CDR3 spans 12 residues. The chain combines TRBV30 with TRBJ1-1; the D is unclear. This clonotype was sampled from a donor aged 10-29 years with latent tuberculosis or without tuberculosis infection. The source material was PBMCs. CDR3 nucleotides: TGTGCCACCCACGGAGATAACACTGAAGCTTTCTTT. This gives the protein CATHGDNTEAFF.